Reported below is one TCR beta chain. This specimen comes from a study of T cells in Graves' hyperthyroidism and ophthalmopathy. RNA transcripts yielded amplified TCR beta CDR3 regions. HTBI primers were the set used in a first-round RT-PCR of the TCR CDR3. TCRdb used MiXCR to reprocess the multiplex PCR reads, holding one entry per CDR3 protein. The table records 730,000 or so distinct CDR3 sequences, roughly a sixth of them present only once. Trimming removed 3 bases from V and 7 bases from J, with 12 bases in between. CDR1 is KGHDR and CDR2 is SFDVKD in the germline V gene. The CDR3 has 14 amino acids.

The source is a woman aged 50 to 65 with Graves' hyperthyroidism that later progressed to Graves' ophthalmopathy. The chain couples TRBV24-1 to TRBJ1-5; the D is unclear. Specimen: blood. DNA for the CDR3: TGTGCCACCAGTGATGTTGGAGACCCCCAGCCCCAGCATTTT. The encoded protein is CATSDVGDPQPQHF.